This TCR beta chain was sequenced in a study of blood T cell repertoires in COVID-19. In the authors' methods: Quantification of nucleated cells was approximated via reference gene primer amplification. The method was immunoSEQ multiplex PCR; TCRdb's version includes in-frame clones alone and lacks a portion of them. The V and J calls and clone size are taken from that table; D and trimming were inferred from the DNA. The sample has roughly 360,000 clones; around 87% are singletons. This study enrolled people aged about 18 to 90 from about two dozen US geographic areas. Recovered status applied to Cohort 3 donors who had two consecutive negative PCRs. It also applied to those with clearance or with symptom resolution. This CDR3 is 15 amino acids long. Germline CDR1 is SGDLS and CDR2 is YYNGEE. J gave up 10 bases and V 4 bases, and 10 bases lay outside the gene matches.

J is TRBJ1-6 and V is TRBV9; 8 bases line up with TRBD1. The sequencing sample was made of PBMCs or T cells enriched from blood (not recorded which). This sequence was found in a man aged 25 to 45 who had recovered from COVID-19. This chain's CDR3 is CASSISGDRKSPLHF. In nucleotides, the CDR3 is TGTGCCAGCAGCATAAGCGGGGACAGGAAATCACCCCTCCACTTT.